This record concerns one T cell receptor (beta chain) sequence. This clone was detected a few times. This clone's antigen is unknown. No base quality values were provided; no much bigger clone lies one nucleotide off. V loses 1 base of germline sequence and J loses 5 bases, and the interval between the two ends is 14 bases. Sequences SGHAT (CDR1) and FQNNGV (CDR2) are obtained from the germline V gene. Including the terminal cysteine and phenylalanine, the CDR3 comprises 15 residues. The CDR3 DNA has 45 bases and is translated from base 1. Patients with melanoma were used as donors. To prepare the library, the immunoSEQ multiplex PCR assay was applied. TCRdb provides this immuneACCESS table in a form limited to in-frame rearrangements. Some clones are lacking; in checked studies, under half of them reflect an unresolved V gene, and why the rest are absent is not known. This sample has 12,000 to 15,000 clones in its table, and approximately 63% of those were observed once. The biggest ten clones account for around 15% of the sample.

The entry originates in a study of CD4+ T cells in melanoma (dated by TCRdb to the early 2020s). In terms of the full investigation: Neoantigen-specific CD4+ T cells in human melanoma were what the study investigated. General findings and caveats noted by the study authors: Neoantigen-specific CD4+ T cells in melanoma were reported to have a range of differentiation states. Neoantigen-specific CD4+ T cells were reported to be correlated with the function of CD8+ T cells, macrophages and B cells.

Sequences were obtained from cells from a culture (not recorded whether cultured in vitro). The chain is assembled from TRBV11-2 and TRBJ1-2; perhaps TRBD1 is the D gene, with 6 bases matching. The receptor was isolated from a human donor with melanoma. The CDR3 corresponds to CASSLAGATWYGYTF. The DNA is TGTGCCAGCAGCTTAGCAGGGGCAACATGGTATGGCTACACCTTC.